These 20 T cell receptor beta chains were all obtained from the same sample, sequenced in a study of Graves' ophthalmopathy and Graves' hyperthyroidism. RNA transcripts served as template for amplifying TCR beta CDR3 sequences. First-round RT-PCR with HTBI primers preceded a second-round multiplex PCR. TCRdb redid the calling of the multiplex PCR reads with MiXCR, one entry per CDR3 protein. The sample yields 260,000 or so distinct CDR3 sequences, around 45% seen once. Material for sequencing was peripheral blood. These receptor sequences come from an adult man with Graves' ophthalmopathy.

The gene calls are TRBV19 and TRBJ1-5, with D perhaps TRBD1 (5 bases). Trimming stripped 5 bases from V and 1 base from J, with 9 bases between. From germline, CDR1 is LNHDA and CDR2 SQIVND (reference sequence). The CDR3 is made up of 14 amino acids. The CDR3 spells CASSFDRSNQPQHF. Written as DNA, the CDR3 is TGTGCCAGTAGTTTCGACAGAAGCAATCAGCCCCAGCATTTT. The complete variable domain, with remaining parts taken from reference TRBV19 and TRBJ1-5, reads DGGITQSPKYLFRKEGQNVTLSCEQNLNHDAMYWYRQDPGQGLRLIYYSQIVNDFQKGDIAEGYSVSREKKESFPLTVTSAQKNPTAFYLCASSFDRSNQPQHFGDGTRLSIL.

The chain uses TRBV29-1 and TRBJ2-5; 7 bases align to TRBD1. This CDR3 region has 13 residues. The germline gives CDR1 SQVTM, CDR2 ANQGSEA. J lost 5 bases, V lost 7 bases, and 10 bases had no gene match. DNA of the CDR3: TGCAGCGCGCCCCAGGGGGTTGGTGAGACCCAGTACTTC. Its protein is CSAPQGVGETQYF. Full variable domain (rest looked up from reference TRBV29-1 and TRBJ2-5): SAVISQKPSRDICQRGTSLTIQCQVDSQVTMMFWYRQQPGQSLTLIATANQGSEATYESGFVIDKFPISRPNLTFSTLTVSNMSPEDSSIYLCSAPQGVGETQYFGPGTRLLVL.

This clonotype was seen more than once but under ten times. This chain links TRBV12-5 with TRBJ1-3; D call uncertain. Germline V gives CDR1 LGHNT, CDR2 FRNRAP. Deletions cut 7 bases from V and 0 bases from J, with 7 bases between. This CDR3 contains 13 residues. The CDR3 here is CASVRGSGNTIYF. The DNA for the CDR3 is TGTGCTAGTGTTCGGGGCTCTGGAAACACCATATATTTT. The variable domain in full, with the rest retrieved from reference TRBV12-5 and TRBJ1-3, is DARVTQTPRHKVTEMGQEVTMRCQPILGHNTVFWYRQTMMQGLELLAYFRNRAPLDDSGMPKDRFSAEMPDATLATLKIQPSEPRDSAVYFCASVRGSGNTIYFGEGSWLTVV.

The chain employs TRBV7-9 and TRBJ2-7, with TRBD1 matching 9 bases. The J segment lost 0 bases and the V segment lost 4 bases, leaving 10 bases of the junction unmatched. The CDR3 length is 17 residues. Germline V gives CDR1 SEHNR, CDR2 FQNEAQ (reference sequence). CDR3 sequence: CASSSSTGGLDSYEQYF. The CDR3 DNA sequence: TGTGCCAGCAGCTCCTCCACAGGGGGCCTTGACTCCTACGAGCAGTACTTC.

The chain has TRBV6-4 and TRBJ1-1, with D uncertain. The CDR3 is 13 residues long. CDR1 MRHNA and CDR2 SNTAGT come from the germline V gene. The V end was cut by 3 bases, the J end by 4 bases, with 9 bases between. The CDR3, as DNA: TGTGCCAGCAGTGAGTCCCTTGGCACTGAAGCTTTCTTT. It is translated as CASSESLGTEAFF.

The gene calls are TRBV7-3 and TRBJ1-1, with D possibly being TRBD1 (5 bases). This CDR3 has 16 amino acids. Trimming shortened V by 6 bases and J by 2 bases, and 19 bases separated the two germline ends. Looked up from germline, CDR1 is SGHTA and CDR2 is FQGTGA. Here the CDR3 reads CASRTDGGVTNTEAFF. The CDR3 DNA sequence: TGTGCCAGCAGGACCGATGGGGGTGTTACTAACACTGAAGCTTTCTTT. Using reference TRBV7-3 and TRBJ1-1 for the parts outside the CDR3, the full variable domain is GAGVSQTPSNKVTEKGKYVELRCDPISGHTALYWYRQSLGQGPEFLIYFQGTGAADDSGLPNDRFFAVRPEGSVSTLKIQRTERGDSAVYLCASRTDGGVTNTEAFFGQGTRLTVV.

This clonotype turned up a few times. The V and J genes are TRBV7-9 and TRBJ2-7; 14 bases are shared with TRBD2. The CDR3 sequence is 17 residues long. Per the germline V gene, CDR1 is SEHNR and CDR2 is FQNEAQ (reference sequence). Trimming cost V 5 bases and J 2 bases; bases outside gene matches: 8. CDR3 sequence reads: CASSPGTSGRPTYEQYF. Here the CDR3 DNA reads TGTGCCAGCAGCCCCGGGACTAGCGGGAGACCAACCTACGAGCAGTACTTC.

A few counts support this clonotype. This rearrangement joins TRBV5-1 to TRBJ1-2; possible D gene TRBD1, 6 bases. The CDR3 consists of 14 residues. The germline CDR1 and CDR2 sequences are SGHRS and YFSETQ. Trimming removed 0 bases at V and 1 base at J, with 7 bases between. The CDR3, as DNA: TGCGCCAGCAGCTTGGAGGGGGTTAACTATGGCTACACCTTC. Translated, it gives CASSLEGVNYGYTF.

This clonotype came up a few times. The chain combines TRBV12-3 or TRBV12-4 with TRBJ1-3; the match to TRBD1 covers 8 bases. The CDR3 sequence is 15 residues long. The V gene end was trimmed by 3 bases and the J gene end by 6 bases; junction bases not matched to a gene: 7. CDR3: CASSFGQGPLNTIYF. CDR3 nucleotide sequence: TGTGCCAGCAGTTTCGGACAGGGACCTTTAAACACCATATATTTT.

The chain carries TRBV2 and TRBJ1-5; 9 positions match TRBD1. CDR3 length: 16 residues. Germline-derived CDR1 and CDR2 are SNHLY and FYNNEI. V lost 6 bases and J lost 7; bases outside the gene matches: 13. Written as DNA, the CDR3 is TGTGCCAGCAGCCAAGATTGGGGACAGGGTCGCCAGCCCCAGCATTTT. It translates to CASSQDWGQGRQPQHF.

This rearrangement joins TRBV7-9 to TRBJ2-5; TRBD1 aligns across 7 bases. CDR1 and CDR2 (germline): SEHNR, FQNEAQ (reference sequence). CDR3 length equals 15 residues. The V gene end was trimmed by 4 bases and the J gene end by 5 bases; junction bases not matched to a gene: 10. The CDR3 DNA reads TGTGCCAGCAGCTCCTCGACAGGGTTCACCGAGACCCAGTACTTC. Protein sequence: CASSSSTGFTETQYF.

V is TRBV30 and J is TRBJ2-2; 11 nucleotides align to TRBD1. The CDR3 runs to 15 residues. Trimming cost V 5 bases and J 1 base; bases outside gene matches: 3. Germline CDR1 and CDR2: GTSNPN and SVGIG (reference sequence). This CDR3 is CAWGQGAENTGELFF. The CDR3 nucleotides read TGTGCCTGGGGACAGGGGGCTGAGAACACCGGGGAGCTGTTTTTT.

The chain joins TRBV5-1 to TRBJ2-5, with TRBD1 matching 8 bases. Germline V lookup: CDR1 SGHRS, CDR2 YFSETQ. J gave up 4 bases and V 0 bases, and 8 bases lay outside the gene matches. The CDR3 consists of 16 residues. The CDR3 region is CASSLASGQGPETQYF. CDR3 coding DNA: TGCGCCAGCAGCTTGGCCAGTGGACAGGGACCAGAGACCCAGTACTTC.

Remarks on this clonotype: A clone one base away is much larger, so this may be a read error. CDR3 loop: CASSQGGAYEQYF. The DNA for the CDR3 is TGTGCCAGCAGCCAGGGGGGGGCCTACGAGCAGTACTTC. The chain couples TRBV9 to TRBJ2-7; the D call may be TRBD1 or TRBD2 (7 bases each). The germline V gene has CDR1 SGDLS and CDR2 YYNGEE. Trimming removed 4 bases from V and 2 bases from J, with 10 bases in between. There are 13 residues in the CDR3.

This clonotype was detected only a few times. CDR3 loop: CASSLGTANGYTF. The DNA for the CDR3 is TGCGCCAGCAGCTTGGGGACAGCAAATGGCTACACCTTC. V usage is TRBV5-1 and J usage is TRBJ1-2; possible D gene TRBD1, 6 bases. The germline V and J ends were trimmed by 0 bases and 6 bases, with 9 bases remaining between them. Per germline, CDR1 SGHRS and CDR2 YFSETQ. The CDR3 loop spans 13 amino acids.

The V and J genes are TRBV2 and TRBJ2-7; D uncertain. V was clipped by 1 base and J by 0 bases, with 7 bases between them. Germline V gene sequence: CDR1 SNHLY, CDR2 FYNNEI. The CDR3 spans 14 residues. The CDR3 DNA sequence: TGTGCCAGCAGTGAAGGTCTCATCTCCTACGAGCAGTACTTC. Translation gives CASSEGLISYEQYF.

This clonotype showed up just a few times. The chain has TRBV19 and TRBJ1-2, with D uncertain. CDR1 and CDR2 (germline): LNHDA, SQIVND (reference sequence). There are 13 residues in the CDR3. V lost 7 bases and J 0 bases, leaving 9 bases between the germline ends. CDR3 in amino acids: CASKEKANYGYTF. The CDR3 nucleotides read TGTGCCAGTAAAGAAAAAGCTAACTATGGCTACACCTTC.

The chain's CDR3 is CSAPQGGGTEAFF. CDR3 coding DNA: TGCAGTGCTCCCCAGGGAGGGGGCACTGAAGCTTTCTTT. The rearrangement joins TRBV20-1 to TRBJ1-1, with D possibly being TRBD1 (6 bases). This CDR3 is built from 13 residues. Trimming left V 5 bases short and J 4 bases short, with 14 bases between. Germline CDR1 is DFQATT and CDR2 is SNEGSKA (reference sequence).

V gene TRBV4-1 combines with J gene TRBJ2-7; the D gene is possibly TRBD1 (6 bases). V lost 2 bases and J 3 bases, leaving 11 bases between the germline ends. The CDR3 is 14 amino acids. Germline CDR1 MGHRA, CDR2 YSYEKL. CDR3 DNA: TGCGCCAGCAGCCAACACACAGGGTACTACGAGCAGTACTTC. Translation gives CASSQHTGYYEQYF.

V and J are TRBV12-3 or TRBV12-4 and TRBJ2-7, with D maybe TRBD1 (6 bases). Trimming took off 4 bases at V and 2 bases at J, with 18 bases between the two ends. This CDR3 has 16 residues. Here the CDR3 reads CASSYSLRGYAYEQYF. The CDR3 nucleotides read TGTGCCAGCAGTTATTCACTCAGGGGATATGCCTACGAGCAGTACTTC.